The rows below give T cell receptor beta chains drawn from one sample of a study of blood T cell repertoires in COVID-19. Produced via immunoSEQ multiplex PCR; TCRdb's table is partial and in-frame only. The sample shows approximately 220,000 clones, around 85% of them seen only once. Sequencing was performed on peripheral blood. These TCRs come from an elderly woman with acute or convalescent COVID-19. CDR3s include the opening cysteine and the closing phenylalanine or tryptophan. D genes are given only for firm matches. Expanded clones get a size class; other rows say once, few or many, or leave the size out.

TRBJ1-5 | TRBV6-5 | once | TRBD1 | TGTGCCAGCAGTAGCTACAGGGGAAGCAATCAGCCCCAGCATTTT | CASSSYRGSNQPQHF
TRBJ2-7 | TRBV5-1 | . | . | TGCGCCAGCAGCTTGTCGCGGGGTCCAGCCTACGAGCAGTACTTC | CASSLSRGPAYEQYF
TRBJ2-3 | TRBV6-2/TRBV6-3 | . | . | TGTGCCAGCAGTTACTCGCGTCTAGATACGCAGTATTTT | CASSYSRLDTQYF
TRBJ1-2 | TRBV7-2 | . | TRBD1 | TGTGCCAGCAGCTTAGGGGGACAGGCGGCCTATGGCTACACCTTC | CASSLGGQAAYGYTF
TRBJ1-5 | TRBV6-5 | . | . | TGTGCCAGCAGTTACTCGACTCGGGGGGGAGGACCCCAGCATTTT | CASSYSTRGGGPQHF
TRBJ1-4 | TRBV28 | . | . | TGTGCCAGCAGCCCTCCGGGACACCCCGGTGAGGAAAAACTGTTTTTT | CASSPPGHPGEEKLFF
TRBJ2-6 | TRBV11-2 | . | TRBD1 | TGTGCCAGCAGCTTAGGGACAGGGACCGGGGCCAACGTCCTGACTTTC | CASSLGTGTGANVLTF
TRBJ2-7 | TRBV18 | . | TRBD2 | TGTGCCAGCCATCCGGCCGGGACTACATACGAGCAGTACTTC | CASHPAGTTYEQYF
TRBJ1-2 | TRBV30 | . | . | TGTGCCTGGAGTCCGGGAGAAGGTGGCTATGGCTACACCTTC | CAWSPGEGGYGYTF
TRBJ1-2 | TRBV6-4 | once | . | TGTGCCAGCAGTGATGGCCTTAACTATGGCTACACCTTC | CASSDGLNYGYTF
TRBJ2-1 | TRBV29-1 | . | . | TGCAGCGTTGTATGGGAAGGGAGTGAGCAGTTCTTC | CSVVWEGSEQFF
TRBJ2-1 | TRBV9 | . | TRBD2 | TGTGCCAGCAGCGTAGTGGCTAGCGGGAGGACTGAGCAGTTCTTC | CASSVVASGRTEQFF
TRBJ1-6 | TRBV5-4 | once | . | TGTGCCAGCAGCTTGATAGGACAGAATAATTCACCCCTCCACTTT | CASSLIGQNNSPLHF
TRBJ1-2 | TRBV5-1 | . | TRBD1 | TGCGCCAGCAGCTTCGCATTGGGACAGGATGGCTACACCTTC | CASSFALGQDGYTF
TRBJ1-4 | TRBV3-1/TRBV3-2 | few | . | TGTGCCAGCAGCCAAGATAGGGGAGAAAAACTGTTTTTT | CASSQDRGEKLFF
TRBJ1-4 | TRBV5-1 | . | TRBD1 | TGCGCCAGCAGCCCTGGGACAGCCGGTCGTGAAAAACTGTTTTTT | CASSPGTAGREKLFF
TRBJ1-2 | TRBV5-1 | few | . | TGCGCCAGCAGCTCGGTCCAGGGTAACTATGGCTACACCTTC | CASSSVQGNYGYTF
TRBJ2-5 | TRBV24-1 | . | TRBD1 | TGTGCCACCAGTGATTCTGGGGACAGTATACAAGAGACCCAGTACTTC | CATSDSGDSIQETQYF
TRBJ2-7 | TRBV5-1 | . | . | TGCGCCAGCAGCGGCGGACAGACCTACGAGCAGTACTTC | CASSGGQTYEQYF
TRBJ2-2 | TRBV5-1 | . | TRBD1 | TGCGCCAGCAGCCAAGGGACAGTAGGCCTACACGGGGAGCTGTTTTTT | CASSQGTVGLHGELFF
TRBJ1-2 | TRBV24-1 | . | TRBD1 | TGTGCCACCAGTGATAGATATTCGACAGGGGCTGGGTATGGCTACACCTTC | CATSDRYSTGAGYGYTF
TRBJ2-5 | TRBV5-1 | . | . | TGCGCCAGCAGCCTACCGTCCCAAGAGACCCAGTACTTC | CASSLPSQETQYF
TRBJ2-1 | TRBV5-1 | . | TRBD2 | TGCGCCAGCGCACGAGCGGGAGGCCTCTCCTACAATGAGCAGTTCTTC | CASARAGGLSYNEQFF
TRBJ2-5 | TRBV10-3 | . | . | TGTGCCATCAGTTCTAGTGACAGGCGATCGGAGACCCAGTACTTC | CAISSSDRRSETQYF
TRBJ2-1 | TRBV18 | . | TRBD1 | TGTGCCAGCTCACAGCCGGGACAGGGAAGAAGGAATGAGCAGTTCTTC | CASSQPGQGRRNEQFF
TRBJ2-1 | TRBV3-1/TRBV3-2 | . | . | TGTGCCAGCAGCCCCAGTCTTTCCGGGATGGAGCAGTTCTTC | CASSPSLSGMEQFF
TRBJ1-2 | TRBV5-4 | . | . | TGTGCCAGCAGCTTGCGCGGCGGCTACACCTTC | CASSLRGGYTF
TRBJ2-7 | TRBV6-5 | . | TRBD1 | TGTGCCAGCAGTCAGGGGGCTGGCTCCTACGAGCAGTACTTC | CASSQGAGSYEQYF
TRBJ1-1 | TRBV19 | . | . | TGTGCCAGTAGTATTTCCAGGGGAAGGACTGAAGCTTTCTTT | CASSISRGRTEAFF
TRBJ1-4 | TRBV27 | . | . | TGTGCCAGCAGTTTTGGGGGGAAGTCGAATGAAAAACTGTTTTTT | CASSFGGKSNEKLFF
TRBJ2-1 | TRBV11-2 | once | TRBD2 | TGTGCCAGCAGCCGGGGGGGATTTACGGGCAATGAGCAGTTCTTC | CASSRGGFTGNEQFF
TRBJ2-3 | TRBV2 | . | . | TGTGCCAGCAGTAGCGGAATCACAGATACGCAGTATTTT | CASSSGITDTQYF
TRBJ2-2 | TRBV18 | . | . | TGTGCCAGCTCACCTCAGTTCACCGGGGAGCTGTTTTTT | CASSPQFTGELFF
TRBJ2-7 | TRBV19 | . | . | TGTGCCAGTAGTGAGGGTCGAGGTTTACCCTACGAGCAGTACTTC | CASSEGRGLPYEQYF
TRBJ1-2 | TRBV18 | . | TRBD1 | TGTGCCAGCTCACCAGCTCAGGACAGGGGAAATGGCTACACCTTC | CASSPAQDRGNGYTF
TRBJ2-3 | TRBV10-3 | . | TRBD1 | TGTGCCATCACGGCACCCGGGACAGGGGCAGATACGCAGTATTTT | CAITAPGTGADTQYF
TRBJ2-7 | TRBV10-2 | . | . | TGCGCCAGCAGTGAACAGGCCGACTACGAGCAGTACTTC | CASSEQADYEQYF
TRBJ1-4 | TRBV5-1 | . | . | TGCGCCAGCAGCTTGGCAGGGACTAATGAAAAACTGTTTTTT | CASSLAGTNEKLFF
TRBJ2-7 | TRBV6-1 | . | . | TGTGCCAGCAGAAATCAAAGGGGGAATGACGAGCAGTACTTC | CASRNQRGNDEQYF
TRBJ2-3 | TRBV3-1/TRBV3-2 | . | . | TGTGCCAGCAGCCAAGATCGTGGGCTTGCAGATACGCAGTATTTT | CASSQDRGLADTQYF
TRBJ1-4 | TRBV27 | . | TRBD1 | TGTGCCAGCAGTTTAAGGTTGAGGGGGCAGCTGTTTTTT | CASSLRLRGQLFF
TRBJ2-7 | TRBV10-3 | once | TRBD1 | TGTGCCAGCGCCGGGACAGGGGACGAGCAGTACTTC | CASAGTGDEQYF
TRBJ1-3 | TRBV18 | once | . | TGTGCCAGCTCACCTAGGGGTAATGGCCCCTCTGGAAACACCATATATTTT | CASSPRGNGPSGNTIYF
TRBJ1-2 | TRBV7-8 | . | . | TGTGCCAGCAGCCCGTTCAGGGACAATCACTATGGCTACACCTTC | CASSPFRDNHYGYTF